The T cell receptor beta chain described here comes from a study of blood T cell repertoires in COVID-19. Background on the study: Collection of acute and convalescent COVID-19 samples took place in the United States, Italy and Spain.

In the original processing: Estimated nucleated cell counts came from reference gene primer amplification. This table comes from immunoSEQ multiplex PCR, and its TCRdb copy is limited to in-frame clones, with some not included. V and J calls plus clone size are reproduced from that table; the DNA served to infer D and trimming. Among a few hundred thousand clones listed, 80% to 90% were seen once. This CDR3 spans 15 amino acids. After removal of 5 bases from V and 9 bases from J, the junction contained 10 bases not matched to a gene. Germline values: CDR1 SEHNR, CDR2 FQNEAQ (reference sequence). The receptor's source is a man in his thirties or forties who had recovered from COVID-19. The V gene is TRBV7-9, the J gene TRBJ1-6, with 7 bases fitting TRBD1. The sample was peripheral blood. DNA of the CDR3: TGTGCCAGCAGCCAAGTCGGGACAGTCATTTCACCCCTCCACTTT. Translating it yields CASSQVGTVISPLHF.